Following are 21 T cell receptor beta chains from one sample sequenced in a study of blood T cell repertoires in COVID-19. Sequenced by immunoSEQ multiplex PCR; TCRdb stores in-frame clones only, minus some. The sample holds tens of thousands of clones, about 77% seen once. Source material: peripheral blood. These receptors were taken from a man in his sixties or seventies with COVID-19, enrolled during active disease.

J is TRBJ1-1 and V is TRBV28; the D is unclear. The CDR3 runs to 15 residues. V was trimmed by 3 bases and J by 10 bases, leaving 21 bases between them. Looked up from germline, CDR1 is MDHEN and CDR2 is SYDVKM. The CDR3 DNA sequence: TGTGCCAGCAGTTTGGGTAGTGGGAGAAACCGGAGAGCTTTCTTT. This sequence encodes CASSLGSGRNRRAFF.

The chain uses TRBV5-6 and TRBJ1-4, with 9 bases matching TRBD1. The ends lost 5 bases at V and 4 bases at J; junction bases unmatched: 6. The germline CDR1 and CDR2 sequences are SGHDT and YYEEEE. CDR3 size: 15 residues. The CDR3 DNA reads TGTGCCAGCAGTCGGGACAGGGATGATAATGAAAAACTGTTTTTT. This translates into CASSRDRDDNEKLFF.

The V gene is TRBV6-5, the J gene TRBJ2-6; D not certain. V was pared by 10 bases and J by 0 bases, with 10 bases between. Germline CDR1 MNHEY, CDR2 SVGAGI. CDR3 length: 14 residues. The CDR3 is CATDYSSGANVLTF. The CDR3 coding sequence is TGTGCCACCGATTACAGCTCTGGGGCCAACGTCCTGACTTTC.

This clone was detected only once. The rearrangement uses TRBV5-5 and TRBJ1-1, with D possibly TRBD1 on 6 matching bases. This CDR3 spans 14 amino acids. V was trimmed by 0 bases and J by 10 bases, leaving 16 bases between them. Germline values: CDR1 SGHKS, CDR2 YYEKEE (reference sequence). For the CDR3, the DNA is TGTGCCAGCAGCTTGGAACAGGGAGCTCGGGGAGCTTTCTTT. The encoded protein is CASSLEQGARGAFF.

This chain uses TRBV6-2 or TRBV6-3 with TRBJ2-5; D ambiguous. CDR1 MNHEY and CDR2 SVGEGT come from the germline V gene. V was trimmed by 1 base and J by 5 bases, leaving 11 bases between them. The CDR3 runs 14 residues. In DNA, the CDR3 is TGTGCCAGCAGTTACTTCAGCGTCGGCGAGACCCAGTACTTC. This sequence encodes CASSYFSVGETQYF.

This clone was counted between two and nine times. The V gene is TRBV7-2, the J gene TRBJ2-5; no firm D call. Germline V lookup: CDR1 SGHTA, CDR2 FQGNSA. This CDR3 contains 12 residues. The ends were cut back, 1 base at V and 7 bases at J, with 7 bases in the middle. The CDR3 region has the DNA TGTGCCAGCAGCTTAGATGGCGGGACCCAGTACTTC. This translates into CASSLDGGTQYF.

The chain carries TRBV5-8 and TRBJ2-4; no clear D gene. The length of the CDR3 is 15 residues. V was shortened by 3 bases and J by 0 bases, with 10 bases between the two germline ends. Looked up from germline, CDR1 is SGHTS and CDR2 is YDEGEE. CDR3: CASSWPELAKNIQYF. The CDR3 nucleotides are TGTGCCAGCAGCTGGCCGGAGCTAGCCAAAAACATTCAGTACTTC.

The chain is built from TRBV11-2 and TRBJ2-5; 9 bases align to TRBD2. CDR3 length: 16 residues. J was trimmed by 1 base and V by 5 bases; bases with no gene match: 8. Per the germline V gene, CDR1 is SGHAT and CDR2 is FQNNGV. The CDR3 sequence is CASSPPGLAGQETQYF. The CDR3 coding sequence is TGTGCCAGCAGCCCCCCGGGACTAGCTGGCCAAGAGACCCAGTACTTC.

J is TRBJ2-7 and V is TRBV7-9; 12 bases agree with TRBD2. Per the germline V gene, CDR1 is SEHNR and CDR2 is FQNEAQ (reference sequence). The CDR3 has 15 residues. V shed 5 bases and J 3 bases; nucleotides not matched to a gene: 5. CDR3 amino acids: CASSPWTSGNYEQYF. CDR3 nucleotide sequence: TGTGCCAGCAGCCCGTGGACTAGCGGGAACTACGAGCAGTACTTC.

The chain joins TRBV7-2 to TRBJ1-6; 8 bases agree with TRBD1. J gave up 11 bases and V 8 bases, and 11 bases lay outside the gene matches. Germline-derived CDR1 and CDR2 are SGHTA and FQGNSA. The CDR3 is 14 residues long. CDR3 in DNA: TGTGCCAGCTTTAACAGGGGGAGATCTACACCCCTCCACTTT. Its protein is CASFNRGRSTPLHF.

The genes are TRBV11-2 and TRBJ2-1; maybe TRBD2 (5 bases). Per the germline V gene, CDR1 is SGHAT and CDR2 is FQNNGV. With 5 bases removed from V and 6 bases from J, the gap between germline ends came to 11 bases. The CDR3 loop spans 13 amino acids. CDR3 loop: CASSPGLSNEQFF. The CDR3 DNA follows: TGTGCCAGCAGCCCAGGACTCTCCAATGAGCAGTTCTTC. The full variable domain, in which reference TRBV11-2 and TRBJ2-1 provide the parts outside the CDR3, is EAGVAQSPRYKIIEKRQSVAFWCNPISGHATLYWYQQILGQGPKLLIQFQNNGVVDDSQLPKDRFSAERLKGVDSTLKIQPAKLEDSAVYLCASSPGLSNEQFFGPGTRLTVL.

The CDR3 sequence is CASSPQTGPETQYF. In nucleotides, the CDR3 is TGTGCCAGCAGCCCCCAGACAGGGCCAGAGACCCAGTACTTC. The rearrangement uses TRBV7-9 and TRBJ2-5; 7 bases are shared with TRBD1. The CDR3 is 14 amino acids. Germline-derived CDR1 and CDR2 are SEHNR and FQNEAQ (reference sequence). Trimming took 5 bases from V and 4 from J; bases not matched to a gene: 7.

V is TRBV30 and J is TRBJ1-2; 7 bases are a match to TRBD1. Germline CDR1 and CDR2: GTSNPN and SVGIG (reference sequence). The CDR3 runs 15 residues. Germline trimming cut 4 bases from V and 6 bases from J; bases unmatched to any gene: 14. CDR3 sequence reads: CAWNSGGRGNNGYTF. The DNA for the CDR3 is TGTGCCTGGAACTCAGGGGGTAGGGGGAACAATGGCTACACCTTC.

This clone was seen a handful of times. The CDR3 region is CASSPGQGTGEQYF. As DNA, the CDR3 is TGTGCCAGCTCCCCTGGACAGGGGACGGGCGAGCAGTACTTC. This sequence joins TRBV18 and TRBJ2-7; 9 bases agree with TRBD1. The junction had 9 bases not matched to a gene; V was cut back by 6 bases and J by 6 bases. The CDR3 spans 14 residues. The germline V gene has CDR1 KGHSH and CDR2 LQKENI.

The CDR3 region has the DNA TGTGCCAGCAGTGGTACGAGCTCCTACGAGCAGTACTTC. This sequence encodes CASSGTSSYEQYF. The rearrangement links TRBV2 to TRBJ2-7; D remains ambiguous. V lost 4 bases, J lost 0 bases, and 7 bases lay in between. Germline V gene data show CDR1 as SNHLY and CDR2 as FYNNEI. The CDR3 runs 13 residues. The full variable domain, completed using reference TRBV2 and TRBJ2-7, is EPEVTQTPSHQVTQMGQEVILRCVPISNHLYFYWYRQILGQKVEFLVSFYNNEISEKSEIFDDQFSVERPDGSNFTLKIRSTKLEDSAMYFCASSGTSSYEQYFGPGTRLTVT.

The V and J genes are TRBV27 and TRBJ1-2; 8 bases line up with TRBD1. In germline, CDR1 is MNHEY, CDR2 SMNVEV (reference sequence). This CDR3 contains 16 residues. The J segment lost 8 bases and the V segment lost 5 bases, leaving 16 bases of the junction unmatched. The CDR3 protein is CASSPVYSTGAGGYTF. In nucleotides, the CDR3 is TGTGCCAGCAGTCCCGTCTACTCGACAGGGGCAGGGGGCTACACCTTC.

This chain's CDR3 is CASSYTNRDRGGGYTF. Written as DNA, the CDR3 is TGTGCCAGCAGTTACACAAACCGGGACAGGGGTGGTGGCTACACCTTC. The V and J genes are TRBV6-5 and TRBJ1-2; 10 bases line up with TRBD1. The CDR3 loop spans 16 amino acids. Trimming cost V 2 bases and J 7 bases; bases outside gene matches: 10. The V gene's germline CDR1 is MNHEY and CDR2 SVGAGI.

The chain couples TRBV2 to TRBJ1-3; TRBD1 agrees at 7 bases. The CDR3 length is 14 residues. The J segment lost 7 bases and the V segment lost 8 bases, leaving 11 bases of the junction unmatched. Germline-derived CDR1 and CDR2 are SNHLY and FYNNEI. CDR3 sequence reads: CASEGRTGGNTIYF. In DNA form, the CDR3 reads TGTGCCAGCGAGGGTCGGACAGGCGGCAACACCATATATTTT.

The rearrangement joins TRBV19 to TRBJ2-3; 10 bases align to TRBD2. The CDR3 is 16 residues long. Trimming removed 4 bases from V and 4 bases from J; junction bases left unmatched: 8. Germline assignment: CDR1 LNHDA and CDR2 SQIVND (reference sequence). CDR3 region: CASSKDSGRRADTQYF. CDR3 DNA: TGTGCCAGTAGTAAGGATAGCGGGAGGCGCGCAGATACGCAGTATTTT.

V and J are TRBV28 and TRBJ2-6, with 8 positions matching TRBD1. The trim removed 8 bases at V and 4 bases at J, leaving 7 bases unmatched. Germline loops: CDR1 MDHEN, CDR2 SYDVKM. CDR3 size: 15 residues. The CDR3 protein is CASRTGLTGANVLTF. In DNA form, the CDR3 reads TGTGCCAGCCGGACAGGGCTAACAGGGGCCAACGTCCTGACTTTC.

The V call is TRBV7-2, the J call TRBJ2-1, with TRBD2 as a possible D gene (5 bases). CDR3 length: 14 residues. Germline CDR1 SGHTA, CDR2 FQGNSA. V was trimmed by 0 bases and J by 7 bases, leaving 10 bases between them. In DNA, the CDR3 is TGTGCCAGCAGCTTAGCGGGAGTTAGGAATGAGCAGTTCTTC. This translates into CASSLAGVRNEQFF.